This TCR beta chain was captured in a study of CD8 T cells in ankylosing spondylitis. MiXCR, run by TCRdb on the 5' RACE reads, gives a single entry per CDR3 protein. Of about 540,000 distinct CDR3 sequences listed, roughly an eighth are singletons. Overall study results and limits: Matched ankylosing spondylitis synovial fluid reportedly showed significant enrichment of disease-linked clones. A motif in TCR beta, a set of eight or nine highly homologous variants, appeared characteristic of ankylosing spondylitis blood. Prior literature has documented some motif variants in synovial fluid and blood from reactive arthritis.

V lost 4 bases, J lost 1 base, and 20 bases lay in between. The CDR3 loop spans 18 amino acids. Ten or more counts support this clonotype. Its antigen remains unknown. The sequencing sample was made of blood, either unsorted or a sorted T cell fraction (not recorded which). V and J are TRBV12-3 or TRBV12-4 and TRBJ2-1, with D possibly matching TRBD2 (5 bases). This TCR derives from a male donor with ankylosing spondylitis. The CDR3 is CASSSLGGMSGSYNEQFF. The CDR3 DNA reads TGTGCCAGCAGTTCCCTGGGTGGGATGAGCGGTTCCTACAATGAGCAGTTCTTC.